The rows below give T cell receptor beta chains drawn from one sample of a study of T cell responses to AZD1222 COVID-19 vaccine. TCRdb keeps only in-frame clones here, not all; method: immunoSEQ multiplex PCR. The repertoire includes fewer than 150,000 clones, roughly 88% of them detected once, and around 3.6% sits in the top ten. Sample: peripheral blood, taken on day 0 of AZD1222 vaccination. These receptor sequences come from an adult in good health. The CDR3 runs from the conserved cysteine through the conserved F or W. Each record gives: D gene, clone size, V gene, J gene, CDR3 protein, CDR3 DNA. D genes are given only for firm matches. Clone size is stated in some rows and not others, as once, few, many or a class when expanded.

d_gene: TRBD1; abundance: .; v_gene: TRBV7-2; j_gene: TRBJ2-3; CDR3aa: CASSEDRVLADTQYF; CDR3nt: TGTGCCAGCAGCGAGGACAGGGTATTGGCAGATACGCAGTATTTT
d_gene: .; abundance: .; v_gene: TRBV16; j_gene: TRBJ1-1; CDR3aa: CASSQNEREAFF; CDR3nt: TGTGCCAGCAGCCAAAACGAACGTGAAGCTTTCTTT
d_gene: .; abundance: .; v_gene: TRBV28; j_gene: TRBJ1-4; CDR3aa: CASLGTWNEKLFF; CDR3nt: TGTGCCAGCCTAGGCACATGGAATGAAAAACTGTTTTTT
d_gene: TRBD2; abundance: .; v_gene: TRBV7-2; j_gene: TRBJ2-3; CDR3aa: CASSLVLAGGIDTQYF; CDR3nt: TGTGCCAGCAGCTTAGTGCTAGCGGGAGGGATAGATACGCAGTATTTT
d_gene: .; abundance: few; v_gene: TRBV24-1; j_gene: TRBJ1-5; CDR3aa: CATVKGIQPQHF; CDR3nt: TGTGCCACCGTAAAGGGGATTCAGCCCCAGCATTTT
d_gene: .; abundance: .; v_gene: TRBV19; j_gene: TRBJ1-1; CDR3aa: CASSSGGWAEAFF; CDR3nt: TGTGCCAGTAGTTCGGGGGGATGGGCTGAAGCTTTCTTT
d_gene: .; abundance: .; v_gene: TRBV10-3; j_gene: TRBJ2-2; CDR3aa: CAISESWGRTTGELFF; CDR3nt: TGTGCCATCAGTGAGTCATGGGGGCGGACAACCGGGGAGCTGTTTTTT
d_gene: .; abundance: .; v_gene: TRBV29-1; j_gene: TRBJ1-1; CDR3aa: CSVEYGLEAFF; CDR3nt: TGCAGCGTTGAATACGGACTTGAAGCTTTCTTT
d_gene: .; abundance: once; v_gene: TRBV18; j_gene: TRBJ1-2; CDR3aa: CASSLKEQTGYTF; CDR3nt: TGTGCCAGCTCATTAAAAGAACAAACCGGCTACACCTTC
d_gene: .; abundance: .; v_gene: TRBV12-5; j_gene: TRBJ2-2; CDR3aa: CASGFVSGELFF; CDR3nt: TGTGCTAGTGGTTTTGTGTCCGGGGAGCTGTTTTTT
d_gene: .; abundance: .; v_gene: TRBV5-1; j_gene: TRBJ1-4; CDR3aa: CASSSRRDSGEKLFF; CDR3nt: TGCGCCAGCAGCTCAAGGAGAGACAGTGGGGAAAAACTGTTTTTT
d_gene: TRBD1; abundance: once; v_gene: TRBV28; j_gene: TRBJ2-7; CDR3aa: CASSPSVGQGAHEQYF; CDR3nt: TGTGCCAGCAGTCCGTCCGTGGGACAGGGGGCCCACGAGCAGTACTTC
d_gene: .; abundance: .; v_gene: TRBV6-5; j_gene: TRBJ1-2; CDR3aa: CASSLSSRGYGYTF; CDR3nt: TGTGCCAGCAGCCTTTCCTCTCGGGGGTATGGCTACACCTTC
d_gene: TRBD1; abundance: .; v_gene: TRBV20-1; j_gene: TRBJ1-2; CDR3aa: CSAGRQGGYTF; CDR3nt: TGCAGTGCTGGCAGACAGGGCGGCTACACCTTC
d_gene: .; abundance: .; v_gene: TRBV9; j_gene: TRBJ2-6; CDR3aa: CASSVMGHHSSGANVLTF; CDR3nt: TGTGCCAGCAGCGTAATGGGACACCACTCCTCTGGGGCCAACGTCCTGACTTTC
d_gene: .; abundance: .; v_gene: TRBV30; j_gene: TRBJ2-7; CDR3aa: CAWDRLGGEQYF; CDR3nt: TGTGCCTGGGACCGACTTGGGGGGGAGCAGTACTTC
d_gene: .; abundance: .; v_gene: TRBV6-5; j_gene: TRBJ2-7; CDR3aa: CASSYFVGMGEQYF; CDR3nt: TGTGCCAGCAGTTACTTTGTGGGGATGGGCGAGCAGTACTTC
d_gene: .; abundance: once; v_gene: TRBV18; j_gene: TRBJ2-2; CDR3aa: CASSPISANTGELFF; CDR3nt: TGTGCCAGCTCCCCGATCAGCGCGAACACCGGGGAGCTGTTTTTT
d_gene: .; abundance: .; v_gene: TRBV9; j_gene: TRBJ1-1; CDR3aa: CASSVAAGTEAFF; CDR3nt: TGTGCCAGCAGCGTAGCGGCAGGCACTGAAGCTTTCTTT
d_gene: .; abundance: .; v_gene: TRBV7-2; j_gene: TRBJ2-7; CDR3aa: CASSLAPGQRTYEQYF; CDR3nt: TGTGCCAGCAGCTTAGCGCCGGGACAAAGAACCTACGAGCAGTACTTC
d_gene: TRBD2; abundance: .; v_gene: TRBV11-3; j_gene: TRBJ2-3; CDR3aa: CASSGGGGPDTQYF; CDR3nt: TGTGCCAGCAGCGGCGGGGGGGGCCCAGATACGCAGTATTTT
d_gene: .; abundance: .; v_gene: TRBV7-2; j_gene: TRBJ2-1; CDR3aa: CASSLALSQTNNEQFF; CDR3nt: TGTGCCAGCAGCTTAGCGCTCAGTCAGACGAACAATGAGCAGTTCTTC
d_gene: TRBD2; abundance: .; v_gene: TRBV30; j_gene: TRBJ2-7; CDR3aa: CAWRGGWIDEQYF; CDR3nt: TGTGCCTGGAGGGGGGGGTGGATCGACGAGCAGTACTTC
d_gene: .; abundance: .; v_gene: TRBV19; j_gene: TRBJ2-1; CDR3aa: CASSIAGNEQFF; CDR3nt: TGTGCCAGTAGTATAGCAGGGAATGAGCAGTTCTTC
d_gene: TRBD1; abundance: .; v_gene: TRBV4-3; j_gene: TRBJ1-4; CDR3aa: CASSQGTGAEKLFF; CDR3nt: TGCGCCAGCAGCCAAGGGACAGGGGCGGAAAAACTGTTTTTT
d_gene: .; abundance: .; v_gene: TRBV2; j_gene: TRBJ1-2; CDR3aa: CASSRQAIYGYTF; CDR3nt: TGTGCCAGCAGCCGACAGGCAATTTATGGCTACACCTTC
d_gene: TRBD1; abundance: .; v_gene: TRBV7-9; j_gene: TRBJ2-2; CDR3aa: CASSSRQGVVYGELFF; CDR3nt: TGTGCCAGCAGCTCCCGGCAGGGGGTGGTCTATGGGGAGCTGTTTTTT
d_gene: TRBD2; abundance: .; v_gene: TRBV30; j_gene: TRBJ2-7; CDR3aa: CAWSSHHSGNPYEQYF; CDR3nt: TGTGCCTGGAGTTCACACCATAGCGGGAACCCCTACGAGCAGTACTTC
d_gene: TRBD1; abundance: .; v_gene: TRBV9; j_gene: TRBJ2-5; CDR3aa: CASSPFWTGLSETQYF; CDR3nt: TGTGCCAGCAGCCCCTTTTGGACAGGGTTGTCGGAGACCCAGTACTTC
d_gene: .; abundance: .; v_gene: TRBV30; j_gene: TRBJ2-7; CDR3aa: CAWSVVGDEQYF; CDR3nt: TGTGCCTGGAGTGTAGTTGGGGACGAGCAGTACTTC